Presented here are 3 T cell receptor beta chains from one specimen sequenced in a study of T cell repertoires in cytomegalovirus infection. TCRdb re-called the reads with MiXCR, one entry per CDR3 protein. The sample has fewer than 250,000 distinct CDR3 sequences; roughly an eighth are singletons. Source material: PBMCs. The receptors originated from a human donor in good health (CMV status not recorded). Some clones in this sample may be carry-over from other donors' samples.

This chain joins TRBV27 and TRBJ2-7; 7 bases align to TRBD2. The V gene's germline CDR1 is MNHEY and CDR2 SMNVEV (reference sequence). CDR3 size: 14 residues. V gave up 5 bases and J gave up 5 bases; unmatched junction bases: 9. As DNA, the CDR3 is TGTGCCAGCAGTCCCTGGGGAGGGTTCAACGAGCAGTACTTC. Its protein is CASSPWGGFNEQYF.

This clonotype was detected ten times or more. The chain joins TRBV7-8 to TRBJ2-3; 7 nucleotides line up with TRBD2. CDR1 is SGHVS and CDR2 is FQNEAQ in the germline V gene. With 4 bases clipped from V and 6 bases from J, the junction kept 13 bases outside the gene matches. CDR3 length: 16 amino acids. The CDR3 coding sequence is TGTGCCAGCAGCTATCGCGAACCGGGAGGAGCGGATACGCAGTATTTT. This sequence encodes CASSYREPGGADTQYF.

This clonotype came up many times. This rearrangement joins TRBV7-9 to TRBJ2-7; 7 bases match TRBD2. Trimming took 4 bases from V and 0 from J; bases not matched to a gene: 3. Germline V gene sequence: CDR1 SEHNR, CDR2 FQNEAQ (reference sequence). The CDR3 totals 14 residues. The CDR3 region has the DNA TGTGCCAGCAGCTCGGGACTATTCTCCTACGAGCAGTACTTC. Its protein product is CASSSGLFSYEQYF.